Below are 17 T cell receptor beta chains sequenced from a single sample in a study of blood T cells in healthy people across ages. The second PCR ran roughly 6 to 11 cycles with a sample-barcoded 5' primer and J-beta primers. One entry per CDR3 protein results from TCRdb running MiXCR on the 5' RACE reads. The sample consists of over a million distinct CDR3 sequences, 59% of them appearing once. Material for sequencing was blood. The receptors were gathered from a man aged 18 to 30 in good health.

About this clonotype: At one end the junction does not follow the germline gene, possibly because of a read error. The V call is TRBV6-2 or TRBV6-3, the J call TRBJ1-4, with D perhaps TRBD1 (5 bases). In germline, CDR1 is MNHEY, CDR2 SVGEGT. The CDR3 is 19 residues long. CDR3 bases: TGTGCCAGCAGTTACGTTTTGGGGCGCGGACCGGCAACTAATGAAAAGCTGTTTTTT. This codes for CASSYVLGRGPATNEKLFF.

The chain recombines TRBV4-1 with TRBJ2-1; the match to TRBD2 covers 9 bases. After removal of 0 bases from V and 9 bases from J, the junction contained 21 bases not matched to a gene. The CDR3 contains 20 residues. The germline gives CDR1 MGHRA, CDR2 YSYEKL. The CDR3 is CASSQERLSGSLQTSVEQFF. The CDR3 region has the DNA TGCGCCAGCAGCCAAGAGAGACTTAGCGGGAGCCTCCAGACGTCCGTTGAGCAGTTCTTC.

This chain joins TRBV7-2 and TRBJ1-2; TRBD1 aligns across 12 bases. From germline, CDR1 is SGHTA and CDR2 FQGNSA. The J segment lost 0 bases and the V segment lost 5 bases, leaving 4 bases of the junction unmatched. The CDR3 is 16 amino acids. CDR3 loop: CASSRGTGGTNYGYTF. The DNA of the CDR3 is TGTGCCAGCAGCCGGGGGACAGGGGGCACTAACTATGGCTACACCTTC.

The chain uses TRBV14 and TRBJ1-1, with D perhaps matching TRBD1 (5 bases). The V end lost 6 bases, the J end lost 7 bases, and 15 bases lay between the germline ends. The length of the CDR3 is 13 residues. Germline CDR1 reads SGHDN; CDR2 reads FVKESK. CDR3 sequence reads: CASSRIIDSEAFF. Here the CDR3 DNA reads TGTGCCAGCAGTCGCATCATAGACAGTGAAGCTTTCTTT.

With regard to this clonotype: A read error may be the cause here, since a much bigger clone is one base away. The chain recombines TRBV15 with TRBJ1-1, with D uncertain. V lost 0 bases and J 5 bases, leaving 10 bases between the germline ends. CDR1 is LNHNV, CDR2 YYDKDF, per germline (reference sequence). The CDR3 has 14 residues. The CDR3 here is CATSRDGVATEAFF. CDR3 nucleotides: TGTGCCACCAGCAGAGATGGGGTAGCGACTGAAGCTTTCTTT.

The rearrangement links TRBV6-1 to TRBJ1-1; TRBD1 is a possible D gene (5 bases). V shed 10 bases and J shed 1 base, with 19 bases lying between them. CDR3 length: 15 amino acids. CDR1 and CDR2 from the germline V gene are MNHNS and SASEGT. The CDR3 sequence is CATDSKARANTEAFF. The CDR3 region has the DNA TGTGCCACCGACTCGAAGGCCAGGGCGAACACTGAAGCTTTCTTT.

In this sample, this clonotype turned up a few times. Given a much more abundant clone one base away, this may be a read error. This sequence joins TRBV7-9 and TRBJ2-7; D not certain. Trimming left V 1 base short and J 7 bases short, with 8 bases between. Germline loops: CDR1 SEHNR, CDR2 FQNEAQ (reference sequence). The CDR3 sequence is 12 residues long. The CDR3, as DNA: TGTGCCAGCAGCTTAGGTCCCAATGAGCAGTACTTC. Translated, it gives CASSLGPNEQYF.

The chain is built from TRBV20-1 and TRBJ2-1; possibly TRBD1 or TRBD2 for D (5 bases each). TRBJ2-7 matches the DNA end more closely, so the J call is doubtful. Germline V lookup: CDR1 DFQATT, CDR2 SNEGSKA (reference sequence). This CDR3 has 13 residues. Here the CDR3 reads CSASEGSPGEQYF. The CDR3 DNA is TGCAGTGCTAGTGAGGGGTCCCCCGGGGAGCAGTACTTC.

In this sample, this clonotype turned up a few times. V usage is TRBV4-1 and J usage is TRBJ1-6; D gene uncertain. The CDR3 is 16 amino acids. Germline V CDR1 and CDR2: MGHRA, YSYEKL. V gave up 2 bases and J gave up 6 bases, with 14 bases separating them. CDR3 residues: CASSQFPDAGNSPLHF. In DNA, the CDR3 is TGCGCCAGCAGCCAATTCCCGGACGCCGGTAATTCACCCCTCCACTTT.

J is TRBJ2-1 and V is TRBV20-1; 9 nucleotides line up with TRBD2. In germline, CDR1 is DFQATT, CDR2 SNEGSKA (reference sequence). The CDR3 loop spans 17 amino acids. The junction had 15 bases not matched to a gene; V was cut back by 1 base and J by 8 bases. In DNA form, the CDR3 reads TGCAGTGCTAGAGGTTTGGGGACCCTGCGGGGGGGCCATGAGCAGTTCTTC. This sequence encodes CSARGLGTLRGGHEQFF.

This chain links TRBV4-1 with TRBJ2-1, with 7 nucleotides matching TRBD2. Matching the DNA end better, TRBJ2-7 makes the J call doubtful. The CDR3 has 15 residues. Per the germline V gene, CDR1 is MGHRA and CDR2 is YSYEKL. As DNA, the CDR3 is TGCGCCAGCAGCCCCCGGGGAGGGACCTACAATGAGCAGTACTTC. The encoded protein is CASSPRGGTYNEQYF.

The rearrangement links TRBV5-1 to TRBJ2-7; maybe TRBD2 (6 bases). The germline V and J ends were trimmed by 0 bases and 3 bases, with 10 bases remaining between them. CDR3 size: 14 residues. From germline, CDR1 is SGHRS and CDR2 YFSETQ. DNA for the CDR3: TGCGCCAGCAGCTTGGCCGGGGGTTTCTACGAGCAGTACTTC. Its translation is CASSLAGGFYEQYF.

The chain links TRBV20-1 to TRBJ2-7; D uncertain. V lost 5 bases, J lost 2 bases, and 13 bases lay in between. The CDR3 runs 13 residues. Germline loops: CDR1 DFQATT, CDR2 SNEGSKA (reference sequence). CDR3 in amino acids: CSASGSEPYEQYF. The CDR3 DNA reads as TGCAGTGCTTCCGGGTCCGAACCCTACGAGCAGTACTTC.

This clonotype was seen a handful of times. The chain uses TRBV12-5 and TRBJ1-1; no firm D call. The germline V and J ends were trimmed by 2 bases and 1 base, with 2 bases remaining between them. Germline CDR1 and CDR2: LGHNT and FRNRAP. The CDR3 extends over 12 amino acids. The CDR3 loop reads CASGLWNTEAFF. CDR3 bases: TGTGCTAGTGGTTTGTGGAACACTGAAGCTTTCTTT.

Here the CDR3 DNA reads TGCGCCAGCAGCCAAAACTCAGGGAACGGTCAGCCCCAGCATTTT. Amino acid sequence: CASSQNSGNGQPQHF. This sequence joins TRBV4-1 and TRBJ1-5; tentative D call: TRBD1 (5 bases). Deletions cut 2 bases from V and 6 bases from J, with 14 bases between. Germline assignment: CDR1 MGHRA and CDR2 YSYEKL. CDR3 size: 15 residues.

The chain has TRBV12-3 or TRBV12-4 and TRBJ1-4; D gene ambiguous. Between the trimmed V and J ends, which lost 4 bases and 7 bases, there was a span of 10 bases. The CDR3 contains 13 residues. CDR3 sequence reads: CASSWVQGEKLFF. The CDR3 DNA sequence: TGTGCCAGCAGTTGGGTACAAGGTGAAAAACTGTTTTTT.

The chain has TRBV5-6 and TRBJ1-6, with D tentatively TRBD1 (5 bases). The CDR3 spans 16 residues. In germline, CDR1 is SGHDT, CDR2 YYEEEE. V was cut by 4 bases and J by 6 bases, with 17 bases left in between. For the CDR3, the DNA is TGTGCCAGCAGCGATACGACAGTAAGGAGTAATTCACCCCTCCACTTT. Protein sequence: CASSDTTVRSNSPLHF.